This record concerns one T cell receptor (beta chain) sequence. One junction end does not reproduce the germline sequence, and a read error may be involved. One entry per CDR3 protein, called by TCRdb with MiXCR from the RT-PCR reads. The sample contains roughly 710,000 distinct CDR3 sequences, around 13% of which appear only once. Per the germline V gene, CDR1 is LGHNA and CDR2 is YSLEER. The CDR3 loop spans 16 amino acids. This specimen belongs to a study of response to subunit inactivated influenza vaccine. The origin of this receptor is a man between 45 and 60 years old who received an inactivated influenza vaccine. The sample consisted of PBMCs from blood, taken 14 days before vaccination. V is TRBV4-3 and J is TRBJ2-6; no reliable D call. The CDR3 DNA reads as TGCGCCAGCAGCCAAGATAGCCTCTCTGGGACCAACGTCCTGACTTTC. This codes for CASSQDSLSGTNVLTF.